The 23 T cell receptor beta chains given below trace back to one sample, sequenced in a study of blood T cells in healthy people across ages. The use of a sample-barcoded 5' primer and a J-beta primer mix characterized a second PCR of roughly 6 to 11 cycles. TCRdb reprocessed the 5' RACE reads with MiXCR, giving one entry per CDR3 protein. Counted here are around 650,000 distinct CDR3 sequences, roughly 43% occurring once; the ten biggest clones make up around 30%. The sample was blood. The receptor source for this set is a man at least 80 years old in good health.

Note on this clonotype: Compared with germline, one end of the junction differs, possibly owing to a read error. The V call is TRBV9, the J call TRBJ2-5; D is unresolved. This CDR3 comprises 14 residues. Germline V gene data show CDR1 as SGDLS and CDR2 as YYNGEE. Written as DNA, the CDR3 is TGTGCCAGCAGCGTAGCTAATAGCCAAGAGACCCAGCACTTC. This translates into CASSVANSQETQHF.

This clonotype was recorded a few times. This chain joins TRBV12-3 or TRBV12-4 and TRBJ1-2; D is undetermined. V was cut by 2 bases and J by 0 bases, with 10 bases left in between. The CDR3 runs to 15 residues. The CDR3 here is CASSLSSGANYGYTF. The DNA of the CDR3 is TGTGCCAGCAGTTTAAGCTCTGGGGCTAACTATGGCTACACCTTC.

This chain joins TRBV11-2 and TRBJ2-3, with D perhaps TRBD1 or TRBD2 (5 bases each). Germline V lookup: CDR1 SGHAT, CDR2 FQNNGV. V was pared by 4 bases and J by 8 bases, with 13 bases between. CDR3 size: 13 residues. CDR3: CASSSDDGGTQYF. CDR3 in DNA: TGTGCCAGCAGCTCGGATGATGGGGGTACGCAGTATTTT.

This clonotype was detected only once. This sequence joins TRBV25-1 and TRBJ2-6; either TRBD1 or TRBD2 may supply D (5 bases each). Germline V gene lookup returns CDR1 MGHDK and CDR2 SYGVNS. The CDR3 has 14 residues. Trimming shortened V by 8 bases and J by 6 bases, and 14 bases separated the two germline ends. This chain's CDR3 is CASESGTEANVLTF. Written as DNA, the CDR3 is TGTGCCAGCGAATCAGGGACCGAGGCCAACGTCCTGACTTTC.

This clonotype was picked up a small number of times. The chain couples TRBV30 to TRBJ2-1, with TRBD2 matching over 10 bases. This CDR3 has 14 amino acids. Germline lookup yields CDR1 GTSNPN and CDR2 SVGIG (reference sequence). The V gene end was trimmed by 3 bases and the J gene end by 7 bases; junction bases not matched to a gene: 6. The CDR3 region has the DNA TGTGCCTGGAGGGCTAGCGGGAGAGGTAATGAGCAGTTCTTC. This codes for CAWRASGRGNEQFF.

This clonotype was counted a few times. V and J are TRBV6-5 and TRBJ2-5; 7 bases fit TRBD1. J gave up 6 bases and V 7 bases, and 11 bases lay outside the gene matches. Germline loops: CDR1 MNHEY, CDR2 SVGAGI. The length of the CDR3 is 14 residues. This chain's CDR3 is CASNEDRVGKTQYF. DNA of the CDR3: TGTGCCAGCAACGAAGACAGGGTGGGGAAGACCCAGTACTTC.

Points on this clonotype: This may stem from a read error, because a much larger clone lies one nucleotide away. The chain is built from TRBV20-1 and TRBJ2-7, with 9 bases lining up with TRBD2. V was pared by 1 base and J by 7 bases, with 11 bases of the junction left unmatched. The germline gives CDR1 DFQATT, CDR2 SNEGSKA (reference sequence). The CDR3 contains 15 residues. CDR3 coding DNA: TGCAGTGCTAGAGTGAGACTAGCGGTACACAATGAGCAGTACTTC. It is translated as CSARVRLAVHNEQYF.

Regarding this clonotype: Being one base from a much bigger clone, this may be a read error. The chain is built from TRBV4-3 and TRBJ2-7; 12 bases align to TRBD1. Germline-derived CDR1 and CDR2 are LGHNA and YSLEER. There are 15 residues in the CDR3. Here the CDR3 DNA reads TGCGCCGGCAGCCAAGGGACAGGGGGCAACGACGAGCAGTACTTC. This sequence encodes CAGSQGTGGNDEQYF.

This chain links TRBV29-1 with TRBJ2-1, with 7 bases aligning to TRBD2. The CDR3 has 15 residues. The ends lost 4 bases at V and 13 bases at J; junction bases unmatched: 19. The germline V gene has CDR1 SQVTM and CDR2 ANQGSEA. CDR3 nucleotides: TGCAGCGTTGTCAAGGCGGGAGACCAGAAAGAGACCCAGTTCTTC. Its protein product is CSVVKAGDQKETQFF.

This chain uses TRBV15 with TRBJ2-5; 8 nucleotides align to TRBD1. The V and J ends lost 5 bases and 11 bases, in that order; junction bases with no gene match: 13. Germline lookup yields CDR1 LNHNV and CDR2 YYDKDF (reference sequence). The CDR3 sequence is 14 residues long. The CDR3 is CATSLDRAGREQYF. CDR3 in DNA: TGTGCCACCAGCTTGGACAGGGCCGGTCGGGAGCAGTACTTC.

The genes are TRBV9 and TRBJ2-4; no clear D. CDR1 is SGDLS, CDR2 YYNGEE, per germline. V lost 0 bases and J 3 bases, leaving 7 bases between the germline ends. This CDR3 has 14 residues. CDR3 sequence reads: CASSVDIGKNIQYF. CDR3 nucleotide sequence: TGTGCCAGCAGCGTAGATATCGGCAAAAACATTCAGTACTTC.

This clonotype appeared a few times. The rearrangement links TRBV7-2 to TRBJ1-1; D not certain. Germline V lookup: CDR1 SGHTA, CDR2 FQGNSA. CDR3 length: 12 residues. Trimming took off 6 bases at V and 7 bases at J, with 12 bases between the two ends. The CDR3 sequence: CASSWKQYEAFF. The CDR3, as DNA: TGTGCCAGCAGTTGGAAGCAGTATGAAGCTTTCTTT.

The chain links TRBV5-1 to TRBJ2-7; D is possibly TRBD2 (5 bases). Trimming removed 6 bases from V and 3 bases from J, with 16 bases in between. Per the germline V gene, CDR1 is SGHRS and CDR2 is YFSETQ. This CDR3 has 14 amino acids. The CDR3 sequence: CASIPKPGGYEQYF. CDR3 nucleotide sequence: TGCGCCAGCATCCCTAAGCCAGGAGGCTACGAGCAGTACTTC. Using reference TRBV5-1 and TRBJ2-7 for the parts outside the CDR3, the full variable domain is KAGVTQTPRYLIKTRGQQVTLSCSPISGHRSVSWYQQTPGQGLQFLFEYFSETQRNKGNFPGRFSGRQFSNSRSEMNVSTLELGDSALYLCASIPKPGGYEQYFGPGTRLTVT.

V is TRBV6-2 or TRBV6-3 and J is TRBJ2-5; 10 bases match TRBD2. This CDR3 has 17 residues. Germline V gene lookup returns CDR1 MNHEY and CDR2 SVGEGT. V was clipped by 6 bases and J by 11 bases; unmatched bases: 21. CDR3 nucleotide sequence: TGTGCCAGCAGCTACGCCGGACTAGCGGTGGAGAGGAATGAGCAGTACTTC. Its protein product is CASSYAGLAVERNEQYF.

About this clonotype: One junction end does not reproduce the germline sequence, and a read error may be involved. The chain combines TRBV4-2 with TRBJ2-1, with 8 bases lining up with TRBD2. Germline V gene lookup returns CDR1 LGHNA and CDR2 YNFKEQ. The CDR3 loop spans 17 amino acids. For the CDR3, the DNA is TGTGCCAGCAGCCAAAACTCAAGGGCGGGGGGCTACGATGAGCAGTTCTTC. Translating gives CASSQNSRAGGYDEQFF.

This clonotype was counted a single time. Mismatch with germline at one junction end may stem from a read error. In DNA form, the CDR3 reads TGTGCCAGCAGCTTAGCTGGCATCCGAGAGGCCCAGTACTTC. It translates to CASSLAGIREAQYF. The chain carries TRBV7-6 and TRBJ2-5; no clear D. The CDR3 runs 14 residues. Per germline, CDR1 SGHVS and CDR2 FNYEAQ. Full variable domain (outside the CDR3, taken from reference TRBV7-6 and TRBJ2-5): GAGVSQSPRYKVTKRGQDVALRCDPISGHVSLYWYRQALGQGPEFLTYFNYEAQQDKSGLPNDRFSAERPEGSISTLTIQRTEQRDSAMYRCASSLAGIREAQYFGPGTRLLVL.

The chain carries TRBV6-6 and TRBJ2-2, with 8 bases aligning to TRBD2. CDR3 size: 15 residues. V lost 6 bases to trimming and J lost 5 bases; unmatched junction nucleotides: 8. The germline V gene has CDR1 MNHNY and CDR2 SVGAGI (reference sequence). The CDR3, as DNA: TGTGCCAGCAGCTACCCCGGGGGGGGAACCGGGGAGCTGTTTTTT. Translated: CASSYPGGGTGELFF.

This clonotype was detected only a few times. The chain couples TRBV5-1 to TRBJ1-6; D not resolved. This CDR3 region has 16 residues. V lost 2 bases to trimming and J lost 6 bases, with 15 bases between them. Germline V gene data show CDR1 as SGHRS and CDR2 as YFSETQ. In DNA, the CDR3 is TGCGCCAGCAGCTTTGGTGCCTCAGAATTTAATTCACCCCTCCACTTT. This translates into CASSFGASEFNSPLHF.

V gene TRBV20-1 combines with J gene TRBJ1-6; D may be TRBD1 (6 bases). The V gene's germline CDR1 is DFQATT and CDR2 SNEGSKA (reference sequence). V gave up 3 bases and J gave up 8 bases, with 20 bases separating them. The CDR3 covers 16 residues. CDR3 in DNA: TGCAGTGCTAGTGATGCAGGGGATCCGCTCGATTCACCCCTCCACTTT. It codes for CSASDAGDPLDSPLHF.

The gene calls are TRBV27 and TRBJ2-7; TRBD2 aligns across 8 bases. The CDR3 sequence is 15 residues long. Trimming took 5 bases from V and 7 from J; bases not matched to a gene: 13. Germline CDR1 and CDR2: MNHEY and SMNVEV (reference sequence). Written as DNA, the CDR3 is TGTGCCAGCAGTATTTTGACTAGCGTGAACAATGAGCAGTACTTC. It codes for CASSILTSVNNEQYF.

This clonotype was recorded a few times. The J gene is TRBJ1-4, the V gene TRBV27; 8 positions agree with TRBD1. The CDR3 has 16 amino acids. J was trimmed by 8 bases and V by 5 bases; bases with no gene match: 13. CDR1 is MNHEY and CDR2 is SMNVEV in the germline V gene (reference sequence). The CDR3 DNA sequence: TGTGCCAGCAGTGCAACGACAGGGGAAGTAAGCGAAAAACTGTTTTTT. Amino acids: CASSATTGEVSEKLFF.

The rearrangement joins TRBV20-1 to TRBJ1-2; tentative D call: TRBD1 (6 bases). This CDR3 comprises 13 residues. The ends were cut back, 3 bases at V and 3 bases at J, with 11 bases in the middle. Germline lookup yields CDR1 DFQATT and CDR2 SNEGSKA (reference sequence). The CDR3 nucleotides are TGCAGTGCTAGTGGGGGGGGCTACTATGGCTACACCTTC. This translates into CSASGGGYYGYTF.

This clonotype was seen only once. The chain uses TRBV14 and TRBJ1-6; 8 bases are a match to TRBD1. CDR1 is SGHDN and CDR2 is FVKESK in the germline V gene. This CDR3 region has 16 residues. Unmatched junction bases numbered 12, after V lost 4 bases and J lost 10 bases. The CDR3 protein is CASSREGQGRGSPLHF. DNA for the CDR3: TGTGCCAGCAGCCGCGAAGGACAGGGACGTGGCTCACCCCTCCACTTT.